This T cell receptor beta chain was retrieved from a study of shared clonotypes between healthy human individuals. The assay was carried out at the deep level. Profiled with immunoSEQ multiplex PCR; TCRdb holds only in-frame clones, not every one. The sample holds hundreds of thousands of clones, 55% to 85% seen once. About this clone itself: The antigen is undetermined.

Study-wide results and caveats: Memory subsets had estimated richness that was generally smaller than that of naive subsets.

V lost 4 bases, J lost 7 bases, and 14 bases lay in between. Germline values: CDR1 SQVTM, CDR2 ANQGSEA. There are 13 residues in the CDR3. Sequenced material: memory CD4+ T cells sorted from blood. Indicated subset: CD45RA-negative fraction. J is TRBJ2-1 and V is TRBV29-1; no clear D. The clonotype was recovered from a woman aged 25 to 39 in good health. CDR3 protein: CSVGQQVQNEQFF. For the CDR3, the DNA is TGCAGCGTTGGTCAGCAGGTTCAAAATGAGCAGTTCTTC.